This note documents a single T cell receptor beta chain sequence. The table came from immunoSEQ multiplex PCR; TCRdb's copy has only in-frame clones and leaves some out. The sample consists of about 170,000 clones, approximately 91% of them appearing once. V trimming: 3 bases; J trimming: 3 bases; junction bases outside the gene matches: 7. There are 15 residues in the CDR3. Per the germline V gene, CDR1 is LNHNV and CDR2 is YYDKDF (reference sequence). The sample belongs to a study of blood T cell repertoires in COVID-19. The study recruited people aged roughly 18 to 95 years across some 23 US areas. Donors in Cohort 3 counted as recovered after two negative PCRs, clearance, or symptom resolution.

The sequence was collected from a woman aged 18-35 years who had recovered from COVID-19. The sequenced sample was PBMCs or T cells enriched from blood (not recorded which). V usage is TRBV15 and J usage is TRBJ2-7; the match to TRBD1 covers 8 bases. This CDR3 reads CATSRAPGQDYEQYF. The CDR3 DNA is TGTGCCACCAGCAGGGCTCCGGGACAGGACTACGAGCAGTACTTC.